This TCR beta chain was recorded in a study of cytomegalovirus exposure and HLA in healthy donors. Study-wide background: Later, an analysis reported that the 130 or so validation repertoires had used the same platform as the approximately 630 first-cohort repertoires.

Findings of the study overall: According to a subsequent analysis, TCR clusters identified in the first cohort showed a tendency to co-occur across the approximately 120 validation repertoires.

TCRdb's copy holds only in-frame clones and misses some; the assay was immunoSEQ multiplex PCR. This table holds some 140,000 clones, 85% to 90% found once. Germline V CDR1 and CDR2: SGHTA, FQGNSA. After removal of 4 bases from V and 3 bases from J, the junction contained 7 bases not matched to a gene. CDR3 size: 15 residues. A remark on this clone: Its matching antigen is unknown.

This clonotype was obtained from a woman aged 30 to 39 in good health and CMV-seropositive. J is TRBJ2-7 and V is TRBV7-2; TRBD2 agrees at 9 bases. The sequencing input was PBMCs. The DNA of the CDR3 is TGTGCCAGCAGCTCGCCGGGTAGCGGGAGCTACGAGCAGTACTTC. Protein sequence: CASSSPGSGSYEQYF.